One and the same sample provided the 8 T cell receptor beta chains below, sequenced in a study of T cells after yellow fever vaccination. TCRdb re-called the 5' RACE reads with MiXCR, one entry per CDR3 protein. The sample has just under 600,000 distinct CDR3 sequences, 13% seen once. The material was PBMCs, obtained on the day of the yellow fever booster vaccination. Receptors originate from a man aged 25-45 years who received the YFV17D yellow fever vaccine.

This clonotype was found a few times. This chain connects TRBV7-9 to TRBJ2-7; a weak D match, TRBD2 (5 bases). V dropped 7 bases and J dropped 0 bases, with 19 bases sitting between them. The CDR3 spans 16 residues. The germline gives CDR1 SEHNR, CDR2 FQNEAQ (reference sequence). The CDR3 DNA reads as TGTGCCAGCATGGAAGGGAGCGGAAAATACTCCTACGAGCAGTACTTC. This encodes CASMEGSGKYSYEQYF.

This clonotype was seen at least ten times. Germline and junction disagree at one end, which may indicate a read error. This chain links TRBV3-1 with TRBJ1-1, with unresolved D. Germline V gene data show CDR1 as LGHDT and CDR2 as YNNKEL (reference sequence). This CDR3 has 13 amino acids. This chain's CDR3 is CASTQGGFAEAFF. CDR3 sequence (DNA): TGTGCCAGCACCCAAGGTGGGTTCGCTGAAGCTTTCTTT.

This clonotype was counted between two and nine times. The V gene is TRBV12-3 or TRBV12-4, the J gene TRBJ2-7, with unresolved D. V gave up 5 bases and J gave up 5 bases, with 16 bases separating them. The CDR3 length is 14 residues. In nucleotides, the CDR3 is TGTGCCAGCAGTCCACGGGCAAGAAGGAACGAGCAGTACTTC. Amino acid sequence: CASSPRARRNEQYF.

V gene TRBV6-5 combines with J gene TRBJ2-1, with D perhaps TRBD2 (7 bases). Trimming took off 8 bases at V and 5 bases at J, with 10 bases between the two ends. The CDR3 runs to 12 residues. Germline CDR1 reads MNHEY; CDR2 reads SVGAGI. CDR3 region: CASGRGNNEQFF. Here the CDR3 DNA reads TGTGCCAGCGGGAGGGGGAACAATGAGCAGTTCTTC.

This clonotype was counted between two and nine times. The rearrangement joins TRBV20-1 to TRBJ2-1; the D is unclear. V lost 5 bases and J 1 base, leaving 18 bases between the germline ends. The CDR3 sequence is 16 residues long. Germline CDR1 and CDR2: DFQATT and SNEGSKA (reference sequence). This chain's CDR3 is CSAPSPGARSYNEQFF. In DNA, the CDR3 is TGCAGTGCTCCCTCTCCTGGTGCGAGGTCCTACAATGAGCAGTTCTTC.

This clonotype has only a few counts. The chain is built from TRBV6-2 or TRBV6-3 and TRBJ2-7; TRBD2 aligns across 10 bases. This CDR3 region has 14 residues. J lost 4 bases, V lost 6 bases, and 6 bases had no gene match. Per the germline V gene, CDR1 is MNHEY and CDR2 is SVGEGT. The CDR3 nucleotides read TGTGCCAGCAGGTGGCTAGCGGGAGCATACGAGCAGTACTTC. Amino acid sequence: CASRWLAGAYEQYF.

In its sample, this clonotype was seen many times. This chain connects TRBV30 to TRBJ1-4; tentative D call: TRBD1 (6 bases). The CDR3 is 14 residues long. CDR1 and CDR2 (germline): GTSNPN, SVGIG (reference sequence). With 0 bases removed from V and 7 bases from J, the gap between germline ends came to 12 bases. In DNA, the CDR3 is TGTGCCTGGAGTGTCGGGGGGCTGGGTGAAAAACTGTTTTTT. This codes for CAWSVGGLGEKLFF.

V usage is TRBV9 and J usage is TRBJ2-3; D perhaps matches TRBD1 (5 bases). In germline, CDR1 is SGDLS, CDR2 YYNGEE. The CDR3 has 15 residues. V lost 1 base, J lost 0 bases, and 9 bases lay in between. The chain's CDR3 is CASSVRQYSTDTQYF. CDR3 nucleotides: TGTGCCAGCAGCGTAAGACAGTATAGCACAGATACGCAGTATTTT.